This passage covers 17 T cell receptor beta chains from one sample sequenced in a study of T-cell memory formation after mild COVID-19. TCRdb used MiXCR to reprocess the 5' RACE reads, holding one entry per CDR3 protein. The sample lists roughly 180,000 distinct CDR3 sequences, around 18% occurring once. The sequenced material came from PBMCs or a T cell subset sorted from them (not recorded which). Source of these receptors: a man between 18 and 35 years old who had mild COVID-19 (a few samples of this study predate the infection). Cell type and time point are not known.

The V gene is TRBV6-5, the J gene TRBJ1-5; D unclear. Trimming shortened V by 5 bases and J by 2 bases, and 16 bases separated the two germline ends. CDR1 and CDR2 from the germline V gene are MNHEY and SVGAGI. The CDR3 totals 16 residues. DNA for the CDR3: TGTGCCAGCAGTCCGCGGACGAACCTGGGCAATCAGCCCCAGCATTTT. Translation: CASSPRTNLGNQPQHF.

This clonotype is a singleton in its sample. The chain has TRBV7-2 and TRBJ1-6; no clear D. V gave up 5 bases and J gave up 7 bases, with 18 bases separating them. The V gene's germline CDR1 is SGHTA and CDR2 FQGNSA. The CDR3 consists of 16 residues. This CDR3 reads CASSLESTSRNSPLHF. As DNA, the CDR3 is TGTGCCAGCAGCCTTGAGTCGACAAGTAGGAATTCACCCCTCCACTTT. Drawing the rest from reference TRBV7-2 and TRBJ1-6, the complete variable domain is GAGVSQSPSNKVTEKGKDVELRCDPISGHTALYWYRQSLGQGLEFLIYFQGNSAPDKSGLPSDRFSAERTGGSVSTLTIQRTQQEDSAVYLCASSLESTSRNSPLHFGNGTRLTVT.

The gene calls are TRBV4-3 and TRBJ1-1; TRBD1 is a possible D gene (5 bases). The length of the CDR3 is 16 residues. The germline gives CDR1 LGHNA, CDR2 YSLEER. Trimming took 1 base from V and 0 from J, leaving 12 bases between them. The CDR3 here is CASSQGHRGMNTEAFF. The CDR3 DNA reads TGCGCCAGCAGCCAAGGTCATCGGGGCATGAACACTGAAGCTTTCTTT.

V usage is TRBV7-2 and J usage is TRBJ2-3; the match to TRBD2 covers 12 bases. This CDR3 region has 19 residues. The V segment lost 1 base and the J segment 4 bases; nucleotides outside the gene matches: 12. CDR1 and CDR2 from the germline V gene are SGHTA and FQGNSA. CDR3 nucleotides: TGTGCCAGCAGCTTAGTTGCCTCTAGCGGGGGGGCCAGTGCAGATACGCAGTATTTT. Its protein is CASSLVASSGGASADTQYF.

This rearrangement joins TRBV6-6 to TRBJ2-1, with D unclear. Trimming removed 7 bases from V and 0 bases from J, with 10 bases in between. Germline CDR1 reads MNHNY; CDR2 reads SVGAGI (reference sequence). This CDR3 spans 14 amino acids. The CDR3 region has the DNA TGTGCCAGCACCCTGAAGAACTCCTACAATGAGCAGTTCTTC. Amino acids: CASTLKNSYNEQFF.

This clonotype was detected a few times. The V and J genes are TRBV5-1 and TRBJ1-1; tentatively, D is TRBD1 (6 bases). The CDR3 extends over 14 amino acids. The germline V gene has CDR1 SGHRS and CDR2 YFSETQ. The V end lost 2 bases, the J end lost 4 bases, and 12 bases lay between the germline ends. The CDR3 DNA reads as TGCGCCAGCAGCTTAAAGGGGGTAAGCACTGAAGCTTTCTTT. Its protein is CASSLKGVSTEAFF.

Written as DNA, the CDR3 is TGTGCCAGCTCACCACAGCCAGCTAACTATGGCTACACCTTC. Amino acids: CASSPQPANYGYTF. The chain uses TRBV18 and TRBJ1-2; D gene ambiguous. Trimming shortened V by 1 base and J by 0 bases, and 6 bases separated the two germline ends. Germline loops: CDR1 KGHSH, CDR2 LQKENI. The CDR3 consists of 14 residues.

This chain uses TRBV7-2 with TRBJ2-7; 8 bases line up with TRBD2. The CDR3 totals 14 residues. Trimming cost V 5 bases and J 3 bases; bases outside gene matches: 6. Germline assignment: CDR1 SGHTA and CDR2 FQGNSA. This CDR3 is CASSLQRGSYEQYF. The CDR3 region has the DNA TGTGCCAGCAGCCTCCAGCGGGGGAGCTACGAGCAGTACTTC. Together with reference TRBV7-2 and TRBJ2-7, the CDR3 gives the full variable domain: GAGVSQSPSNKVTEKGKDVELRCDPISGHTALYWYRQSLGQGLEFLIYFQGNSAPDKSGLPSDRFSAERTGGSVSTLTIQRTQQEDSAVYLCASSLQRGSYEQYFGPGTRLTVT.

Turning to this clonotype: A much bigger clone sits one base away, suggesting this may be a read error. This rearrangement joins TRBV29-1 to TRBJ1-1, with a tentative D call TRBD1 (6 bases). The CDR3 has 12 residues. Trimming took off 6 bases at V and 5 bases at J, with 13 bases between the two ends. Germline loops: CDR1 SQVTM, CDR2 ANQGSEA. In DNA, the CDR3 is TGCAGCGTGATTACAGGGTTGACTGAAGCTTTCTTT. It is translated as CSVITGLTEAFF.

Ten or more counts support this clonotype. The V and J genes are TRBV20-1 and TRBJ2-3; either TRBD1 or TRBD2 may supply D (5 bases each). The ends were cut back, 1 base at V and 5 bases at J, with 16 bases in the middle. The CDR3 consists of 15 residues. Germline V gene sequence: CDR1 DFQATT, CDR2 SNEGSKA (reference sequence). The CDR3, as DNA: TGCAGTGCTAGAGCCCGGGACGAAGGAAGAGATACGCAGTATTTT. This gives the protein CSARARDEGRDTQYF.

There are many counts of this clonotype. This chain connects TRBV20-1 to TRBJ1-5; D not resolved. This CDR3 is built from 13 residues. Germline values: CDR1 DFQATT, CDR2 SNEGSKA (reference sequence). Deletions cut 3 bases from V and 6 bases from J, with 12 bases between. As DNA, the CDR3 is TGCAGTGCTAGCTGGCAGGTTAGTCAGCCCCAGCATTTT. Its translation is CSASWQVSQPQHF.

This clonotype was recorded only once. This rearrangement joins TRBV7-3 to TRBJ2-3; D remains ambiguous. The CDR3 is 15 residues long. Deletions cut 4 bases from V and 1 base from J, with 12 bases between. CDR1 and CDR2 from the germline V gene are SGHTA and FQGTGA. This CDR3 is CASSSGTPGTDTQYF. As DNA, the CDR3 is TGTGCCAGCAGCTCCGGCACACCGGGCACAGATACGCAGTATTTT.

This clonotype was detected a few times. The chain employs TRBV20-1 and TRBJ2-3; D not certain. The CDR3 runs to 14 residues. The V gene's germline CDR1 is DFQATT and CDR2 SNEGSKA (reference sequence). Trimming cost V 0 bases and J 2 bases, with 9 bases left between them. The CDR3 spells CSAREWVLTDTQYF. The CDR3 DNA follows: TGCAGTGCTAGAGAGTGGGTCCTCACAGATACGCAGTATTTT.

This clonotype came up once. The CDR3 DNA follows: TGTGCCAGCAGCCCCCGGACTAGCGGTCACACAGATACGCAGTATTTT. This gives the protein CASSPRTSGHTDTQYF. J is TRBJ2-3 and V is TRBV11-2, with TRBD2 identical over 10 bases. Germline loops: CDR1 SGHAT, CDR2 FQNNGV. The CDR3 contains 16 residues. Germline trimming cut 5 bases from V and 2 bases from J; bases unmatched to any gene: 7.

This clonotype was seen only a few times. The chain links TRBV20-1 to TRBJ1-5; TRBD1 matches at 8 bases. In germline, CDR1 is DFQATT, CDR2 SNEGSKA (reference sequence). After removal of 5 bases from V and 0 bases from J, the junction contained 6 bases not matched to a gene. The CDR3 consists of 15 residues. CDR3 loop: CSALGTGYSNQPQHF. For the CDR3, the DNA is TGCAGTGCTCTTGGGACAGGATATAGCAATCAGCCCCAGCATTTT.

The chain has TRBV7-2 and TRBJ2-7; no clear D gene. Trimming took 1 base from V and 4 from J, leaving 8 bases between them. Germline CDR1 and CDR2: SGHTA and FQGNSA. CDR3 size: 13 residues. CDR3 coding DNA: TGTGCCAGCAGCTTAGATCTTAAATACGAGCAGTACTTC. It is translated as CASSLDLKYEQYF.

This chain joins TRBV27 and TRBJ2-7, with 7 nucleotides matching TRBD2. The CDR3 sequence is 13 residues long. Trimming took 5 bases from V and 6 from J; bases not matched to a gene: 7. From germline, CDR1 is MNHEY and CDR2 SMNVEV (reference sequence). CDR3 sequence reads: CASSKGGQSEQYF. As DNA, the CDR3 is TGTGCCAGCAGTAAGGGAGGGCAGTCCGAGCAGTACTTC.